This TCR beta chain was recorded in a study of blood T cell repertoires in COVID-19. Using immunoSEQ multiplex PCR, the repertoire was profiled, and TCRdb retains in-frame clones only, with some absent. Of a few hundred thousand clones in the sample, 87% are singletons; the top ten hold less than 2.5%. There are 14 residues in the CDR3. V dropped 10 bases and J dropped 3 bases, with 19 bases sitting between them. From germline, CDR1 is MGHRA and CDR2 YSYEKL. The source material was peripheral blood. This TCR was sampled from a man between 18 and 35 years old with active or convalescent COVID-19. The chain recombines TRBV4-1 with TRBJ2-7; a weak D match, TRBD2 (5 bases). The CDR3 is CATSPTVLDYEQYF. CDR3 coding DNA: TGCGCCACCTCGCCCACAGTACTAGACTACGAGCAGTACTTC.